The rows below give T cell receptor beta chains drawn from one sample of a study of a mutant IDH1 vaccine in newly diagnosed glioma. These TCRs' antigens remain unknown. Assay used: immunoSEQ multiplex PCR; TCRdb lists only in-frame clones, some missing. The table has 60,000 or so clones, under 90% seen once. This specimen consisted of PBMCs, obtained from a glioma patient whose treatment included an IDH1 peptide vaccine. These receptors came from a man in his thirties or forties with glioma. Both conserved end residues are part of each CDR3. Each record gives: CDR3 length, J gene, clone size, D gene, V gene, CDR3 DNA, CDR3 protein. The D gene is left open where the match is weak. Rows may omit the clone size; those that give it use once, few, many or a size class.

15,TRBJ1-5,-,-,TRBV5-6,TGTGCCAGCAGCCCGGGACTGGGAGGCAATCAGCCCCAGCATTTT,CASSPGLGGNQPQHF
13,TRBJ1-5,few,-,TRBV19,TGTGCCAGTAAGGCCAGGGGCGTTAGGCCCCAGCATTTT,CASKARGVRPQHF
14,TRBJ1-2,once,-,TRBV25-1,TGTGCCAGCAGTGAAGGTGAGGCAGTATATGGCTACACCTTC,CASSEGEAVYGYTF
14,TRBJ2-5,once,TRBD2,TRBV7-2,TGTGCCAGCAGCTTACTAGCGGGGGCGGGTGAGCAGTACTTC,CASSLLAGAGEQYF
12,TRBJ2-5,-,-,TRBV5-1,TGCGCCAGCAGCTTGCATGGGTCGCAGCAGTACTTC,CASSLHGSQQYF
15,TRBJ1-3,once,-,TRBV19,TGTGCCAGTACCCGAGGAGCCGGCTCTGGAAACACCATATATTTT,CASTRGAGSGNTIYF
15,TRBJ1-2,-,TRBD1,TRBV4-1,TGCGCCAGCAGCCAAGATCAGGGGGCAGGGTTGGGCTACACCTTC,CASSQDQGAGLGYTF
18,TRBJ2-3,-,TRBD2,TRBV5-4,TGTGCCAGCAGCCCGGCCGGAGGACTAGCGGGACTCACAGATACGCAGTATTTT,CASSPAGGLAGLTDTQYF
16,TRBJ1-1,-,-,TRBV13,TGTGCCAGCAGCGCAACCTCCAGGGGAAGGAACACTGAAGCTTTCTTT,CASSATSRGRNTEAFF
12,TRBJ2-4,-,TRBD1,TRBV28,TGTGCCAGCAGTTTAAGGGACAGGGTACAGTACTTC,CASSLRDRVQYF
14,TRBJ1-1,few,-,TRBV5-1,TGCGCCAGCAGGAGAGCAGAAATGAACACTGAAGCTTTCTTT,CASRRAEMNTEAFF
16,TRBJ2-7,-,-,TRBV10-3,TGTGCCATCAGTGACGTTAATTACAGGGAGCCCTACGAGCAGTACTTC,CAISDVNYREPYEQYF
14,TRBJ2-6,-,TRBD2,TRBV14,TGTGCCAGCAGCCAAGATGTGGGGGAGGGACGTTTGACTTTC,CASSQDVGEGRLTF
14,TRBJ2-1,-,TRBD1,TRBV19,TGTGCCAGTAGGGGACAGGGGGCCCTGGATGAGCAGTTCTTC,CASRGQGALDEQFF
16,TRBJ2-3,-,TRBD1,TRBV11-2,TGTGCCAGCAGCTCTCCGGGACAGCCTAGCACAGATACGCAGTATTTT,CASSSPGQPSTDTQYF
14,TRBJ2-5,-,-,TRBV5-6,TGTGCCAGCAGCTTGATGCAGGGCCAAGAGACCCAGTACTTC,CASSLMQGQETQYF
15,TRBJ1-5,-,TRBD1,TRBV19,TGTGCCAGTATGTCAGGGGTACAGGGGCCTCAGCCCCAGCATTTT,CASMSGVQGPQPQHF
17,TRBJ1-4,-,TRBD1,TRBV9,TGTGCCAGCAGCGACGGCAAGAAGACAGGGCGTAATGAAAAACTGTTTTTT,CASSDGKKTGRNEKLFF
13,TRBJ1-2,-,-,TRBV28,TGTGCCAGCAGTTTACCCTTGGGGGACGGCTACACCTTC,CASSLPLGDGYTF
17,TRBJ2-6,-,-,TRBV18,TGTGCCAGCTCACCACGAGCGGCCCTCTCTGGGGCCAACGTCCTGACTTTC,CASSPRAALSGANVLTF
13,TRBJ2-7,-,-,TRBV27,TGTGCCAGCAGCCTTGGGACTTCCTACGAGCAGTACTTC,CASSLGTSYEQYF
14,TRBJ1-1,-,-,TRBV6-5,TGTGCCAGCAGTTCTCGAGCGGGGAACACTGAAGCTTTCTTT,CASSSRAGNTEAFF
14,TRBJ1-1,-,-,TRBV12-5,TGTGCTAGTGGTTTGGTACCGGGAGGGACTGAAGCTTTCTTT,CASGLVPGGTEAFF
17,TRBJ1-5,-,TRBD1,TRBV6-1,TGTGCCAGCAGTGGACTCACAGGGGAGTTTGGCAATCAGCCCCAGCATTTT,CASSGLTGEFGNQPQHF
13,TRBJ2-5,-,-,TRBV19,TGTGCCAGTAGCGACAGAGGCCAAGAGACCCAGTACTTC,CASSDRGQETQYF
12,TRBJ1-2,-,-,TRBV25-1,TGTGCCAGCAGTTTAGGGTTCTATGGCTACACCTTC,CASSLGFYGYTF
13,TRBJ1-6,-,-,TRBV9,TGTGCCAGCAGGGGGCCTTATAATTCACCCCTCCACTTT,CASRGPYNSPLHF
15,TRBJ2-5,few,TRBD1,TRBV6-1,TGTGCCAGCAGTGAAGCGACAGGGGGCCAAGAGACCCAGTACTTC,CASSEATGGQETQYF
15,TRBJ2-6,-,-,TRBV19,TGTGCCAGTATATCCCAGGCGTCTGGGGCCAACGTCCTGACTTTC,CASISQASGANVLTF
15,TRBJ1-2,few,-,TRBV6-5,TGTGCCAGCAGGGAGGGGTATGCCACGGTATATGGCTACACCTTC,CASREGYATVYGYTF
15,TRBJ2-5,-,-,TRBV7-2,TGTGCCAGCAGCTTAGGGTACAGGGTACAAGAGACCCAGTACTTC,CASSLGYRVQETQYF
17,TRBJ1-6,-,-,TRBV7-8,TGTGCCAGCAGCTTAGGAGGGATTAGCTCCTATAATTCACCCCTCCACTTT,CASSLGGISSYNSPLHF
17,TRBJ1-5,few,TRBD1,TRBV4-1,TGCGCCAGCAGTCCTGGTGGGGGACAGTATAGCAATCAGCCCCAGCATTTT,CASSPGGGQYSNQPQHF
14,TRBJ2-1,-,TRBD2,TRBV19,TGTGCCAGTAGTGAGTCTAGCGGGGTTAATGAGCAGTTCTTC,CASSESSGVNEQFF
16,TRBJ2-7,-,TRBD2,TRBV4-2,TGTGCCAGCAGCCAAGACGCGGGGGATAGCTCCTACGAGCAGTACTTC,CASSQDAGDSSYEQYF
18,TRBJ1-1,-,TRBD1,TRBV5-4,TGTGCCAGCAGCACGGAGGGACAGCGGGCCCGGGGGGTTACTGAAGCTTTCTTT,CASSTEGQRARGVTEAFF
15,TRBJ1-1,-,-,TRBV9,TGTGCCAGCAGCGTAGAAGGCAGCCCGAACACTGAAGCTTTCTTT,CASSVEGSPNTEAFF
13,TRBJ2-7,-,-,TRBV9,TGTGCCAGCAGCCTCGGGGACATTGACGAGCAGTACTTC,CASSLGDIDEQYF
15,TRBJ1-5,-,TRBD1,TRBV28,TGTGCCAGCAGCCCACAGGGGTTGGGCAATCAGCCCCAGCATTTT,CASSPQGLGNQPQHF
13,TRBJ2-1,-,-,TRBV5-1,TGCGCCAGCAGCTTACAGGGTTACAATGAGCAGTTCTTC,CASSLQGYNEQFF
12,TRBJ1-1,-,-,TRBV19,TGTGCCAGTAGTATAGATTATACTGAAGCTTTCTTT,CASSIDYTEAFF
14,TRBJ2-3,-,TRBD1,TRBV5-1,TGCGCCAGCAGCCCCGGGACAGCCCCAGATACGCAGTATTTT,CASSPGTAPDTQYF
14,TRBJ1-3,once,TRBD1,TRBV5-1,TGCGCCAGCAGCTCGGAAGGGGGCCTAAACACCATATATTTT,CASSSEGGLNTIYF
15,TRBJ1-5,-,-,TRBV27,TGTGCCAGCAGTCCCCGACAGGCTATCAATCAGCCCCAGCATTTT,CASSPRQAINQPQHF
12,TRBJ1-1,few,TRBD1,TRBV10-3,TGTGCCATCAGAGCAGGGGGCACTGAAGCTTTCTTT,CAIRAGGTEAFF
14,TRBJ1-1,-,-,TRBV10-3,TGTGCCATCAGTACACAGGAGTTAGGGCGTGAAGCTTTCTTT,CAISTQELGREAFF
15,TRBJ1-5,-,-,TRBV27,TGTGCCAGCAGTTTAGTTGTTGGGAGCAATCAGCCCCAGCATTTT,CASSLVVGSNQPQHF
18,TRBJ2-1,-,TRBD2,TRBV15,TGTGCCACCAGCAGAGATTGGACTAGCGGGGTCATCCACAATGAGCAGTTCTTC,CATSRDWTSGVIHNEQFF
15,TRBJ1-6,-,-,TRBV5-1,TGCGCCAGCAGCTTGGGCGACACTGATAATTCACCCCTCCACTTT,CASSLGDTDNSPLHF
12,TRBJ1-4,-,-,TRBV30,TGTGCCTGGAGTATCCGGAGCGAAAAACTGTTTTTT,CAWSIRSEKLFF
14,TRBJ1-3,-,-,TRBV9,TGTGCCAGCAGCGTAGAGTCTAATGGAAACACCATATATTTT,CASSVESNGNTIYF
16,TRBJ1-1,-,-,TRBV29-1,TGCAGCGTTGAAACTGGTCGGAGATGGGGAGACACTGAAGCTTTCTTT,CSVETGRRWGDTEAFF
13,TRBJ2-7,-,-,TRBV7-2,TGTGCCAGCAGCTTAAACAGGGTCTACGAGCAGTACTTC,CASSLNRVYEQYF
15,TRBJ1-5,-,-,TRBV7-6,TGTGCCAGCAGCAAGGGGGGGAACAGCAATCAGCCCCAGCATTTT,CASSKGGNSNQPQHF
13,TRBJ2-1,-,-,TRBV29-1,TGCAGCGTTGTTGGGGGCACCTACAATGAGCAGTTCTTC,CSVVGGTYNEQFF
14,TRBJ1-1,-,-,TRBV4-1,TGCGCCAGCAGCCAGGGGCCAGGGAACACTGAAGCTTTCTTT,CASSQGPGNTEAFF
12,TRBJ2-7,few,-,TRBV7-9,TGTGCCAGCAGCTTAGCGAATTACGAGCAGTACTTC,CASSLANYEQYF